The present entry profiles one T cell receptor beta chain with its context. From RNA, the CDR3 regions of TCR beta chains were amplified and sequenced. First-round RT-PCR employed HTBI primers, with a second-round multiplex PCR after it. TCRdb reprocessed the multiplex PCR reads via MiXCR and lists one record per CDR3 protein. This sample has 360,000 or so distinct CDR3 sequences, with approximately 20% found just once. The data are from a study of Graves' ophthalmopathy and Graves' hyperthyroidism. The V gene's germline CDR1 is MNHNS and CDR2 SASEGT. The CDR3 runs to 16 residues. Trimming pared 4 bases from V and 7 bases from J, leaving 17 bases between. Ophthalmopathy-affected donors exhibited moderate-to-severe activity, CAS ≥3, NOSPECS ≥4, and duration under 3 months.

The sequencing input was peripheral blood. The receptor comes from a woman aged 18-29 years with Graves' ophthalmopathy. This chain joins TRBV6-1 and TRBJ1-6; D might be TRBD1 (5 bases). The DNA of the CDR3 is TGTGCCAGCAGTGCAATCCCGGGACGGGACAATTCACCCCTCCACTTT. Translated, it gives CASSAIPGRDNSPLHF.